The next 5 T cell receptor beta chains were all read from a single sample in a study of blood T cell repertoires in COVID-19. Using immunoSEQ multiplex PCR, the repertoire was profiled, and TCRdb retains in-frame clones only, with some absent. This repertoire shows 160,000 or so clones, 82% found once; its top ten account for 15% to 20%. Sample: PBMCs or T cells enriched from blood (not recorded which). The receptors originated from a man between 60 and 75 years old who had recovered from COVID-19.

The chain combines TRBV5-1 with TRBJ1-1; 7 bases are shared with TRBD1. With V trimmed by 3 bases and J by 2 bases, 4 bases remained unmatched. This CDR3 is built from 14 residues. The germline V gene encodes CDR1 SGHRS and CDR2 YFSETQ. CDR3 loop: CASSSSGGNTEAFF. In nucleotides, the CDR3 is TGCGCCAGCAGCTCCTCAGGGGGTAACACTGAAGCTTTCTTT.

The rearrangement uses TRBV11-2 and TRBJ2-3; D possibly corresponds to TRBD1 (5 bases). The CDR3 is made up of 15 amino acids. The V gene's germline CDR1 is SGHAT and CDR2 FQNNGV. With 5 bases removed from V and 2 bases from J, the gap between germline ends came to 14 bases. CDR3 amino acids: CASSPGSQNTDTQYF. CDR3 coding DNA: TGTGCCAGCAGCCCAGGGTCTCAGAACACAGATACGCAGTATTTT.

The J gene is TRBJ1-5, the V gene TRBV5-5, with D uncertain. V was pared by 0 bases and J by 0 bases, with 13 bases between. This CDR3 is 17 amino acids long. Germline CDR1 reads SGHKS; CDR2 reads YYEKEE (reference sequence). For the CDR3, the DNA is TGTGCCAGCAGCTTGGTGGTGGGCCCTTATAGCAATCAGCCCCAGCATTTT. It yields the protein CASSLVVGPYSNQPQHF. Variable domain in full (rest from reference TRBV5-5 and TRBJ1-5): DAGVTQSPTHLIKTRGQQVTLRCSPISGHKSVSWYQQVLGQGPQFIFQYYEKEERGRGNFPDRFSARQFPNYSSELNVNALLLGDSALYLCASSLVVGPYSNQPQHFGDGTRLSIL.

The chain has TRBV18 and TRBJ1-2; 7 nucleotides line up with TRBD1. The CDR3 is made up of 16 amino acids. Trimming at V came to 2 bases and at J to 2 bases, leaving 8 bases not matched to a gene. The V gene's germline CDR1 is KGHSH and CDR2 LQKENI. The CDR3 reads CASSPRTTGTNYGYTF. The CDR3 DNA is TGTGCCAGCTCACCAAGAACGACAGGGACGAACTATGGCTACACCTTC.

CDR3 DNA: TGTGCCTGGAAGAGGAAGGCGAACACCGGGGAGCTGTTTTTT. Translated, it gives CAWKRKANTGELFF. The chain is built from TRBV30 and TRBJ2-2; D gene uncertain. CDR1 GTSNPN and CDR2 SVGIG come from the germline V gene (reference sequence). CDR3 length: 14 amino acids. With 4 bases removed from V and 0 bases from J, the gap between germline ends came to 9 bases.